One and the same sample provided the 6 T cell receptor beta chains below, sequenced in a study of T cell repertoires in cytomegalovirus infection (dated by TCRdb to the late 2010s). Data came from an Illumina HiSeq 1500. The public reads were reanalyzed by TCRdb: fastp trimming at Q25, MiXCR alignment, in-frame beta chains only. Each entry merges the rows of one CDR3 protein and shows their most common DNA and genes. Across this sample there are about 770,000 distinct CDR3 sequences, with 25% to 30% seen only once. Together, the top ten hold approximately 14% of the sample. The treatment or condition label on this specimen signifies: in vitro stimulation with specific CMV peptide epitopes to enrich CMV-specific T cells. No antigen has been assigned to these receptors. This specimen was cultured CD8+ T cells from PBMCs, taken from culture after CMV antigen stimulation. The receptors derive from a human donor in good health (CMV status not recorded). Some clones in this sample may be carry-over from other donors' samples.

J is TRBJ2-3 and V is TRBV28; 9 nucleotides match TRBD2. Trimming removed 10 bases from V and 10 bases from J; junction bases left unmatched: 15. The CDR3 sequence is 14 residues long. From germline, CDR1 is MDHEN and CDR2 SYDVKM. The CDR3 sequence: CATLGSGGPRAQYF. DNA for the CDR3: TGTGCCACCCTCGGGAGCGGGGGGCCCAGGGCGCAGTATTTT.

Only a few counts were recorded for this clonotype. The V gene is TRBV27, the J gene TRBJ2-1, with D possibly being TRBD2 (6 bases). The germline gives CDR1 MNHEY, CDR2 SMNVEV (reference sequence). V was pared by 5 bases and J by 7 bases, with 18 bases between. The CDR3 has 15 residues. CDR3 residues: CASSPLPSGSNEQFF. DNA of the CDR3: TGTGCCAGCAGTCCCCTCCCGTCCGGGAGTAATGAGCAGTTCTTC.

CDR3 sequence: CAISERGRGTDTQYF. The CDR3 bases are TGTGCCATCAGTGAGAGGGGTAGAGGCACAGATACGCAGTATTTT. V usage is TRBV10-3 and J usage is TRBJ2-3; D perhaps matches TRBD1 (5 bases). The CDR3 totals 15 residues. Germline V CDR1 and CDR2: ENHRY, SYGVKD. V was pared by 2 bases and J by 1 base, with 10 bases between.

J is TRBJ2-7 and V is TRBV7-9; tentatively, D is TRBD1 or TRBD2 (6 bases each). The V end was cut by 3 bases, the J end by 3 bases, with 24 bases between. The CDR3 sequence is 18 residues long. CDR1 and CDR2 from the germline V gene are SEHNR and FQNEAQ (reference sequence). The CDR3 loop is CASSFPTEGGSRFYEQYV. Written as DNA, the CDR3 is TGTGCCAGCAGCTTTCCGACAGAGGGGGGCTCGAGATTCTACGAGCAGTACGTC.

CDR3 amino acids: CATSDSQYNEQFF. CDR3 nucleotides: TGTGCCACCAGTGATAGTCAGTACAATGAGCAGTTCTTC. The chain uses TRBV24-1 and TRBJ2-1; D gene unclear. Per the germline V gene, CDR1 is KGHDR and CDR2 is SFDVKD. Trimming cost V 3 bases and J 4 bases, with 6 bases left between them. The CDR3 has 13 residues.

The chain employs TRBV5-6 and TRBJ2-1; 9 positions agree with TRBD1. Germline lookup yields CDR1 SGHDT and CDR2 YYEEEE. CDR3 length equals 16 residues. Trimming took 4 bases from V and 8 from J; bases not matched to a gene: 13. The CDR3 protein is CASSPPWTGVGDEQFF. CDR3 nucleotide sequence: TGTGCCAGCAGCCCTCCTTGGACAGGGGTCGGAGATGAGCAGTTCTTC.